Given below is one T cell receptor beta chain in context. Antigen unknown. The sample comes from a study of T cells after yellow fever vaccination. Study outcomes and limitations: Post-booster samples contained most primary-vaccination clones (around 96% CD4, 70% to 90% CD8). Repertoires sorted by FACS could include abundant clonotypes that are contaminants from the bulk population. Across the CD4 and CD8 compartments, a small share of clonotypes was present in both.

Germline CDR1 reads SGHAT; CDR2 reads FQNNGV. The V segment lost 5 bases and the J segment 2 bases; nucleotides outside the gene matches: 4. This CDR3 region has 14 residues. Synthesis of TCR cDNA relied on 5'RACE template switching, which attached a universal primer site and UMIs. TCRdb re-derived calls from the 5' RACE reads in MiXCR, one entry per CDR3 protein. The table records under 600,000 distinct CDR3 sequences, around a fifth of them present only once. V gene TRBV11-2 combines with J gene TRBJ2-5; 8 positions agree with TRBD1. Sequencing used PBMCs, obtained 20 to 25 days after the first yellow fever vaccination. The TCR was taken from a man aged 18 to 29 who received the YFV17D yellow fever vaccine. Here the CDR3 DNA reads TGTGCCAGCAGCGCCCGGACAGGGCAAGAGACCCAGTACTTC. Protein sequence: CASSARTGQETQYF.